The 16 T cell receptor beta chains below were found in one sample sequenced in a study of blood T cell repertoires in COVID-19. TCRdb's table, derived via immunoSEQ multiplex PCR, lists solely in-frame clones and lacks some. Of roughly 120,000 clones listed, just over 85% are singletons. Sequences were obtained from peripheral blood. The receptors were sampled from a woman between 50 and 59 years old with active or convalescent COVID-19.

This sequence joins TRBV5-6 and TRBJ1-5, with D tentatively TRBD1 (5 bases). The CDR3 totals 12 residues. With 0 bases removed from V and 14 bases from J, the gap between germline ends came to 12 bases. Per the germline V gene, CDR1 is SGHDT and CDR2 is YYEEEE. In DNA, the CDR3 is TGTGCCAGCAGCTTGGCCGGGCAGGGTGAGCATTTT. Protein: CASSLAGQGEHF.

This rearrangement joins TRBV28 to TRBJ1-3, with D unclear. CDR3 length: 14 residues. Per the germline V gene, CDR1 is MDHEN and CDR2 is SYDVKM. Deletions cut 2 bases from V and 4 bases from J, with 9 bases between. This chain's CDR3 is CASSLTTGGNTIYF. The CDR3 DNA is TGTGCCAGCAGTTTAACTACGGGAGGAAACACCATATATTTT.

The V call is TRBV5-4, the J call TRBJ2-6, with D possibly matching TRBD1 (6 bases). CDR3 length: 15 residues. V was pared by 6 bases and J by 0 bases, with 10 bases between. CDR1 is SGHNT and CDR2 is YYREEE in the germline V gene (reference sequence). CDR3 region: CASTKQGSGANVLTF. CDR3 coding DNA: TGTGCCAGCACCAAACAGGGCTCTGGGGCCAACGTCCTGACTTTC.

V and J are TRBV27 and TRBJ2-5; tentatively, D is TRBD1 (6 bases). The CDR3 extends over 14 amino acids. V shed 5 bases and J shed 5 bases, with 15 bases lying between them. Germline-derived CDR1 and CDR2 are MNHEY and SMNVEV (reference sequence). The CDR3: CASSRKTGWETQYF. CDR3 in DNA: TGTGCCAGCAGTAGGAAAACAGGGTGGGAGACCCAGTACTTC.

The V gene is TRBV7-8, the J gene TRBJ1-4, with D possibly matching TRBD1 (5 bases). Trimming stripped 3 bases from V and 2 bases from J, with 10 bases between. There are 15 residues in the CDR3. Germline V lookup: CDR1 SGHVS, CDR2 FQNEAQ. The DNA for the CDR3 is TGTGCCAGCAGCTTCTCCGCAGGGACTAATGAAAAACTGTTTTTT. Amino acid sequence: CASSFSAGTNEKLFF.

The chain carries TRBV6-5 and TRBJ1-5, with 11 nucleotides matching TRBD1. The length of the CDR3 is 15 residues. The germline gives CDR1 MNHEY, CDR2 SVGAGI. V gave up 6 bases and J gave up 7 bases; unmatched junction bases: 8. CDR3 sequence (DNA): TGTGCCAGCAGCGGGGACAGGGGGGGACGGCAGCCCCAGCATTTT. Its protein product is CASSGDRGGRQPQHF.

CDR3 DNA sequence: TGTGCCAGCAGCTTACTGGGAGTTAGCACAGATACGCAGTATTTT. Its translation is CASSLLGVSTDTQYF. The rearrangement links TRBV7-9 to TRBJ2-3; perhaps TRBD2 as D (5 bases). The CDR3 has 15 amino acids. V was cut by 2 bases and J by 0 bases, with 9 bases left in between. Germline CDR1 reads SEHNR; CDR2 reads FQNEAQ (reference sequence).

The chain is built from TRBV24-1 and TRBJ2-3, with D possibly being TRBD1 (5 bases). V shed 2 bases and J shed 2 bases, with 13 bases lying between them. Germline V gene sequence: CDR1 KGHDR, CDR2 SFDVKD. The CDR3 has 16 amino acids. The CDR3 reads CATSDYEGVDTDTQYF. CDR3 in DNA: TGTGCCACCAGTGATTATGAAGGGGTGGACACAGATACGCAGTATTTT.

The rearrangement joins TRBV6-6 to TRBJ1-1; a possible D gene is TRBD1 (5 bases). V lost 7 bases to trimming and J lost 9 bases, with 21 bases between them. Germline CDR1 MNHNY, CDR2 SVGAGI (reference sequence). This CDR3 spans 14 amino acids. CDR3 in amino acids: CASILGHSTYKAFF. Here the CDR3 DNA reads TGTGCCAGCATCTTGGGGCATAGCACTTATAAAGCTTTCTTT.

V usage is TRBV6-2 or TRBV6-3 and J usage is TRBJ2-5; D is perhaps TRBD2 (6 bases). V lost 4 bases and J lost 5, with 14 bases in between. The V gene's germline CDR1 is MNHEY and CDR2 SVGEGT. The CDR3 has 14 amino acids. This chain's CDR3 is CASSWLTRLETQYF. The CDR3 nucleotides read TGTGCCAGCAGTTGGTTGACTAGGCTGGAGACCCAGTACTTC.

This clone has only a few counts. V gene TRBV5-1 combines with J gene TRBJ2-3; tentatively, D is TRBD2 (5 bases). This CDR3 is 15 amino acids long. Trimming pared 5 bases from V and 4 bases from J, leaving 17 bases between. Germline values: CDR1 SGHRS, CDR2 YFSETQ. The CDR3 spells CASRDGLRKADTQYF. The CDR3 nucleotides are TGCGCCAGCAGGGACGGACTCCGGAAGGCAGATACGCAGTATTTT.

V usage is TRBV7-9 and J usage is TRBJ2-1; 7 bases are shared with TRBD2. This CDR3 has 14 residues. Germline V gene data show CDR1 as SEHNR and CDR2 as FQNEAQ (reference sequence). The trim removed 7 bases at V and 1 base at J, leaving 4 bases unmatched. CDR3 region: CASIPSGSYNEQFF. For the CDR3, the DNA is TGTGCCAGCATCCCTAGCGGTTCCTACAATGAGCAGTTCTTC.

The CDR3 region has the DNA TGTGCCAGTAGGTACCGAGGGGGGGCGTCGGAAGCTTTCTTT. This codes for CASRYRGGASEAFF. The chain combines TRBV19 with TRBJ1-1, with D perhaps matching TRBD1 (6 bases). Germline V gene sequence: CDR1 LNHDA, CDR2 SQIVND (reference sequence). V was trimmed by 6 bases and J by 8 bases, leaving 19 bases between them. The CDR3 loop spans 14 amino acids.

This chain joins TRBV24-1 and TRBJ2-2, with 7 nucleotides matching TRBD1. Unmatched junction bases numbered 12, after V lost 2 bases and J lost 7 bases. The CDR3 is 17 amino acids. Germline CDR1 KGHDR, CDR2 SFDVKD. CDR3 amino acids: CATSDSIRQGRGGELFF. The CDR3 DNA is TGTGCCACCAGTGATTCAATAAGACAGGGACGGGGCGGGGAGCTGTTTTTT.

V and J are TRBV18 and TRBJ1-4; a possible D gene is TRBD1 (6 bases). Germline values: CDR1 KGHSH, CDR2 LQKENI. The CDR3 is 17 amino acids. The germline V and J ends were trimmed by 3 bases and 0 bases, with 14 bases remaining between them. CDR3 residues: CASSPRTAGTTNEKLFF. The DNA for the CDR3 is TGTGCCAGCTCACCTCGGACAGCGGGGACAACTAATGAAAAACTGTTTTTT.

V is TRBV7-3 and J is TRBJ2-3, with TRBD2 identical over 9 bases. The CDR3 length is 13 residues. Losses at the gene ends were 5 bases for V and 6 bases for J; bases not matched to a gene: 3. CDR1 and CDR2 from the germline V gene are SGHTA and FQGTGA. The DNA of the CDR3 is TGTGCCAGCAGCAGGACTAGCGCCGATACGCAGTATTTT. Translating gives CASSRTSADTQYF.